This record covers a single T cell receptor (beta chain). CDR3 length: 18 residues. Germline CDR1 SGHAT, CDR2 FQNNGV. V lost 0 bases, J lost 2 bases, and 18 bases lay in between. This entry comes from a study of blood T cell repertoires in COVID-19. Study-wide background: Samples came from the United States, Italy and Spain, spanning acute and convalescent COVID-19. From T cells, B-cell-depleted T cells, or PBMCs came the material, which was cDNA or gDNA.

In the original processing: Estimation of nucleated cell counts was performed using reference gene primer amplification. Only in-frame clones appear in the TCRdb table, and some are missing; sequencing was by immunoSEQ multiplex PCR. That table furnishes V, J and clone size, whereas the DNA furnished D and trimming. This table has about 410,000 clones, just over 85% appearing once. This chain links TRBV11-2 with TRBJ2-3; perhaps TRBD1 as D (6 bases). The receptor was derived from a woman in her 30s with active or convalescent COVID-19. The sample was peripheral blood. The CDR3: CASSLDVYRTVHTDTQYF. The CDR3 region has the DNA TGTGCCAGCAGCTTAGATGTATACCGGACAGTACACACAGATACGCAGTATTTT.